A single T cell receptor beta chain is shown here with its context. Its antigen remains unidentified. The repertoire was sequenced with immunoSEQ multiplex PCR; TCRdb's copy has only in-frame clones and lacks some. The data hold more than 75,000 clones, with about 79% observed a single time. This record comes from a study of radiation and T cells in renal cell carcinoma. Study summary: Nephrectomy followed 15 Gy stereotactic body radiation by 4 weeks. Regarding the study as a whole: In blood, top tumor clones expanded by 2 weeks, shrinking by 4.

Germline V gene data show CDR1 as SEHNR and CDR2 as FQNEAQ (reference sequence). This CDR3 has 18 residues. Trimming cost V 3 bases and J 0 bases, with 21 bases left between them. Time point defined: baseline pretreatment blood. Treatment reported: 15 Gy SBRT to primary tumor, nephrectomy 4 weeks later. Blood was sampled at baseline, 2 weeks and 4 weeks after SBRT. This renal cell carcinoma was of the clear cell type. The sequencing used blood, collected from a patient whose treatment included radiotherapy and nephrectomy. The receptor was isolated from a man aged 60 to 75 with renal cell carcinoma. The rearrangement uses TRBV7-9 and TRBJ2-7, with a possible D match to TRBD2 (6 bases). For the CDR3, the DNA is TGTGCCAGCAGCTTGAGTTCCTCTCTAGCGTCCCTCTCCTACGAGCAGTACTTC. Its translation: CASSLSSSLASLSYEQYF. The full variable domain, its missing parts supplied by reference TRBV7-9 and TRBJ2-7, is DTGVSQNPRHKITKRGQNVTFRCDPISEHNRLYWYRQTLGQGPEFLTYFQNEAQLEKSRLLSDRFSAERPKGSFSTLEIQRTEQGDSAMYLCASSLSSSLASLSYEQYFGPGTRLTVT.